This TCR beta chain was captured by sequencing in a study of Ad26.COV2.S vaccination and SARS-CoV-2 variants. Study context: COV1001, an Ad26.COV2.S trial, supplied this vaccine-arm donor.

Sequenced by immunoSEQ multiplex PCR; TCRdb stores in-frame clones only, minus some. The profile shows about 320,000 clones, 85% to 90% of them singletons. Treatment given: around 19 received Ad26.COV2.S at low or high dose, single or two shots; 5 received placebo; per-sample allocation not given. After the first vaccine or placebo injection, samples were drawn on day 63. The V gene lost 4 bases and the J gene lost 1 base, with 13 bases spanning the gap. The CDR3 runs to 15 residues. Germline CDR1 is LNHDA and CDR2 is SQIVND (reference sequence). The sequencing used peripheral blood, collected in a trial of Ad26.COV2.S vaccine versus placebo. This chain joins TRBV19 and TRBJ1-1; a weak D match, TRBD1 (5 bases). This TCR was sampled from a person between 18 and 65 years old who received the Ad26.COV2.S COVID-19 vaccine or a placebo. The CDR3 DNA is TGTGCCAGTAGTAAGACAGACTCTGGGAACACTGAAGCTTTCTTT. Protein sequence: CASSKTDSGNTEAFF. The variable domain in full, completed from reference TRBV19 and TRBJ1-1, reads DGGITQSPKYLFRKEGQNVTLSCEQNLNHDAMYWYRQDPGQGLRLIYYSQIVNDFQKGDIAEGYSVSREKKESFPLTVTSAQKNPTAFYLCASSKTDSGNTEAFFGQGTRLTVV.